This TCR beta chain derives from a study of T cell responses to AZD1222 COVID-19 vaccine. Notes on the study in general: The sample set comprised mostly white British donors with more females, and clonal diversity was possibly underestimated.

The length of the CDR3 is 13 residues. V was shortened by 0 bases and J by 9 bases, with 9 bases between the two germline ends. About this clone itself: Its cognate antigen is unknown.

Generated by immunoSEQ multiplex PCR, the TCRdb table keeps only in-frame clones and is missing some. The sample records some 150,000 clones, approximately 83% being singletons. The gene calls are TRBV12-3 or TRBV12-4 and TRBJ2-1, with D possibly TRBD2 on 5 matching bases. The sequences come from peripheral blood, collected on day 0 of AZD1222 vaccination. The clonotype was recovered from an adult in good health. CDR3 DNA: TGTGCCAGCAGTTTAGCCCCTAGCAGTGAGCAGTTCTTC. This codes for CASSLAPSSEQFF.